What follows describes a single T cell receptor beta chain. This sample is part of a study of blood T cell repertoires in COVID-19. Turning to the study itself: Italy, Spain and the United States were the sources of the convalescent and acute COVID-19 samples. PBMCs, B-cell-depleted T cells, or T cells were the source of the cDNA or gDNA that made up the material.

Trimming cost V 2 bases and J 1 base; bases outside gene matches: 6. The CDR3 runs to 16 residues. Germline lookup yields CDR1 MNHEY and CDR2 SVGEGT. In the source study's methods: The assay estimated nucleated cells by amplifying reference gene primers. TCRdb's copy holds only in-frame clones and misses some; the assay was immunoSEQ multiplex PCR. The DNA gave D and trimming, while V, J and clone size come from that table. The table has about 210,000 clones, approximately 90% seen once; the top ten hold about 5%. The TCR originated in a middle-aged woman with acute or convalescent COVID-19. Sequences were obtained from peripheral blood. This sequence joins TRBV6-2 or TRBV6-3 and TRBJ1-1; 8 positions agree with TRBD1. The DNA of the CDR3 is TGTGCCAGCAGTTACCCTTCCGGGACAGGGAACACTGAAGCTTTCTTT. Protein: CASSYPSGTGNTEAFF.